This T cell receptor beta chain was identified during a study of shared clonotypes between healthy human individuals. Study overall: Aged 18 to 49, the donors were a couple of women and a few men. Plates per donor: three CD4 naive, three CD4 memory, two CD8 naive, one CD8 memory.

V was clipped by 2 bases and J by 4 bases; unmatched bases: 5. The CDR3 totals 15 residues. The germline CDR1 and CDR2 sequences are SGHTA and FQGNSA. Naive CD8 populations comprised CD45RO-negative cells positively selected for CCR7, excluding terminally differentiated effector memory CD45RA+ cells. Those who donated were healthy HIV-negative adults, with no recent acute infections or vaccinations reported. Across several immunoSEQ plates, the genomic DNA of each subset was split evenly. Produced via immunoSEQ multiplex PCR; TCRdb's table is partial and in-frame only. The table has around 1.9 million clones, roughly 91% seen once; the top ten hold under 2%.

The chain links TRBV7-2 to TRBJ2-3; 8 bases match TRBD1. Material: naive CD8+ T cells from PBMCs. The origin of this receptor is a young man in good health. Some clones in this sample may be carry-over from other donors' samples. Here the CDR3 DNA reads TGTGCCAGCAGCTTAATTCCAGGGGGCGCAGATACGCAGTATTTT. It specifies CASSLIPGGADTQYF.